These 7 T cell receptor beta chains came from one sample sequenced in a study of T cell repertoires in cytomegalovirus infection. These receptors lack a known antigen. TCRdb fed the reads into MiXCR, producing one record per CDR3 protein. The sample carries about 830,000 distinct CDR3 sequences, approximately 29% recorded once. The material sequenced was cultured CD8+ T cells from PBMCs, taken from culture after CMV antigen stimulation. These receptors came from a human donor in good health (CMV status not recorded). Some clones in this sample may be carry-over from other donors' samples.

In DNA form, the CDR3 reads TGTGCCAGCAGCTGGGCCCGTGAACGGACCGGGGAGCTGTTTTTT. It encodes CASSWARERTGELFF. The chain combines TRBV7-9 with TRBJ2-2; D uncertain. This CDR3 comprises 15 residues. Deletions cut 4 bases from V and 5 bases from J, with 14 bases between. Germline V gives CDR1 SEHNR, CDR2 FQNEAQ (reference sequence).

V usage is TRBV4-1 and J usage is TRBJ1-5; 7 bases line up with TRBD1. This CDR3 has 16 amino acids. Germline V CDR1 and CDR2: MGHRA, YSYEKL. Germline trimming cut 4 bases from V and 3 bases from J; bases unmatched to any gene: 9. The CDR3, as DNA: TGCGCCAGCAGCCCTCACGCCCAGGGGGTCAATCAGCCCCAGCATTTT. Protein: CASSPHAQGVNQPQHF.

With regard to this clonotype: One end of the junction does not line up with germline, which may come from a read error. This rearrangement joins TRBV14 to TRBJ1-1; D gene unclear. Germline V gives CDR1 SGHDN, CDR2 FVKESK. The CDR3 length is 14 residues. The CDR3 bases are TGTGCCAACAGCCAGGAAACTTGGGGCACTGAAGCTTTCTTT. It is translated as CANSQETWGTEAFF. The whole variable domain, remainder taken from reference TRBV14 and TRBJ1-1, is EAGVTQFPSHSVIEKGQTVTLRCDPISGHDNLYWYRRVMGKEIKFLLHFVKESKQDESGMPNNRFLAERTGGTYSTLKVQPAELEDSGVYFCANSQETWGTEAFFGQGTRLTVV.

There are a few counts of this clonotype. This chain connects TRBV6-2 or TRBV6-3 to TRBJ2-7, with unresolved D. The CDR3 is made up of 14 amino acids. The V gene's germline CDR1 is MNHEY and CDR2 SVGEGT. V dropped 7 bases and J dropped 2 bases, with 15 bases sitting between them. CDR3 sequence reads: CASTSGTLTYEQYF. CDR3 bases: TGTGCCAGCACTTCCGGTACACTGACCTACGAGCAGTACTTC.

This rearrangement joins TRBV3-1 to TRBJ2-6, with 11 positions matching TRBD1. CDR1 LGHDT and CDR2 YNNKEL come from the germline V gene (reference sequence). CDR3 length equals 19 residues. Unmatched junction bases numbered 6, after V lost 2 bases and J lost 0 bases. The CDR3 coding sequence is TGTGCCAGCAGCCAAATCGGGACAGGGGGGGACTCTGGGGCCAACGTCCTGACTTTC. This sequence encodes CASSQIGTGGDSGANVLTF.

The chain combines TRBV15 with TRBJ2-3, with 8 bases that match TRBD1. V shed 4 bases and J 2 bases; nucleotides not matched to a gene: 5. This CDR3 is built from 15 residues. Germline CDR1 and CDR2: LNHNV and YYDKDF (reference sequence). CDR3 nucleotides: TGTGCCACCAGCACGGACAGGGTATCCACAGATACGCAGTATTTT. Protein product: CATSTDRVSTDTQYF.

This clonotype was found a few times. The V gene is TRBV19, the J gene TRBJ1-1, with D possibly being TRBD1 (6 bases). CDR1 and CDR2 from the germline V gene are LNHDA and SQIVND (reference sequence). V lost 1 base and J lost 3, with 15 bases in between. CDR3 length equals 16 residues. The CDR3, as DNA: TGTGCCAGTAGTATAGGCCCCCAGGGGATCCACACTGAAGCTTTCTTT. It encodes CASSIGPQGIHTEAFF.